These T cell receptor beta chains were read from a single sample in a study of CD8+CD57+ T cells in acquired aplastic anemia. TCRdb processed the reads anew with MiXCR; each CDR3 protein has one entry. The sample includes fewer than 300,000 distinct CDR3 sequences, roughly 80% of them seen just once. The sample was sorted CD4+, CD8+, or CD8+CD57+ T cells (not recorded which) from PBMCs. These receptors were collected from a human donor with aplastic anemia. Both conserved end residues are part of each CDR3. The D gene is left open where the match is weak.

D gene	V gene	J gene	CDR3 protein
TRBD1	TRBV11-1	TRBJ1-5	CASSGQVSRNQPQHF
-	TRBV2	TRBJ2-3	CASSGVGGRTPKHF
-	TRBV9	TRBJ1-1	CASSLELKETSLAFF
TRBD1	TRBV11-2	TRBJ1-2	CASSPRDSSDYGYTF
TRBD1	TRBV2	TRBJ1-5	CASGVGQGNQPQHF
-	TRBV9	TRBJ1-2	CASTVRTSGGKTF
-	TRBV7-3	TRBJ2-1	CASSSAGAGDNDQFF
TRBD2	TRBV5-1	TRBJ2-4	CASSLDERELKNIQYF
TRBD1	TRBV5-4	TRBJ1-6	CASSLTGVHSPLHF
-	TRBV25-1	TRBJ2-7	CASSTDGWAGNKQYF
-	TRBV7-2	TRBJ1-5	CASSEVYSNQAQHF
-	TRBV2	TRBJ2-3	CASRVGGRAVRRAF
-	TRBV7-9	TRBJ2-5	CASSPQRSRRRDQYF
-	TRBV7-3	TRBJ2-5	CACAVAANQVAQCF